Presented here are 26 T cell receptor beta chains from one specimen sequenced in a study of beta chain features in type 1 diabetes. Isolated RNA was reverse transcribed in full, so expressed TCRB transcripts were sequenced. The data were produced by immunoSEQ multiplex PCR, yet TCRdb's version contains in-frame clones alone and is incomplete. The data show about 200,000 clones, under 13% seen once. The sequenced sample consisted of central memory CD4+ T cells from blood. The receptors come from a man younger than 30 in good health.

This clone was counted between two and nine times. The chain employs TRBV7-9 and TRBJ1-1; no clear D gene. Germline V gene lookup returns CDR1 SEHNR and CDR2 FQNEAQ (reference sequence). The V end was cut by 1 base, the J end by 5 bases, with 8 bases between. The CDR3 is made up of 13 amino acids. For the CDR3, the DNA is TGTGCCAGCAGCTTAGAGAGGTTAACTGAAGCTTTCTTT. Its protein is CASSLERLTEAFF.

At least ten counts were recorded for this clone. The rearrangement links TRBV28 to TRBJ2-7; 9 positions agree with TRBD1. V trimming: 5 bases; J trimming: 5 bases; junction bases outside the gene matches: 10. Germline values: CDR1 MDHEN, CDR2 SYDVKM. The CDR3 has 15 amino acids. Here the CDR3 DNA reads TGTGCCAGCAGTACGACCGGGACAGGGTTCCACGAGCAGTACTTC. It translates to CASSTTGTGFHEQYF.

This clone was seen repeatedly, ten times or more. The chain couples TRBV5-1 to TRBJ1-2; TRBD1 agrees at 7 bases. V trimming: 3 bases; J trimming: 3 bases; junction bases outside the gene matches: 5. The CDR3 contains 14 residues. The germline CDR1 and CDR2 sequences are SGHRS and YFSETQ. The CDR3 bases are TGCGCCAGCAGCTCACCCGACAGGGACTATGGCTACACCTTC. Translated: CASSSPDRDYGYTF. Together with reference TRBV5-1 and TRBJ1-2, the CDR3 gives the full variable domain: KAGVTQTPRYLIKTRGQQVTLSCSPISGHRSVSWYQQTPGQGLQFLFEYFSETQRNKGNFPGRFSGRQFSNSRSEMNVSTLELGDSALYLCASSSPDRDYGYTFGSGTRLTVV.

This rearrangement joins TRBV9 to TRBJ2-5; possible D gene TRBD1, 6 bases. The ends were cut back, 4 bases at V and 1 base at J, with 11 bases in the middle. CDR3 length: 14 residues. Germline values: CDR1 SGDLS, CDR2 YYNGEE. The CDR3 protein is CASSPGGFQETQYF. CDR3 DNA: TGTGCCAGCAGCCCTGGGGGCTTCCAAGAGACCCAGTACTTC. The full variable domain, completed using reference TRBV9 and TRBJ2-5, is DSGVTQTPKHLITATGQRVTLRCSPRSGDLSVYWYQQSLDQGLQFLIQYYNGEERAKGNILERFSAQQFPDLHSELNLSSLELGDSALYFCASSPGGFQETQYFGPGTRLLVL.

This clone was detected a few times. The rearrangement uses TRBV5-1 and TRBJ2-7; D is unresolved. The CDR3 is 11 residues long. Germline CDR1 SGHRS, CDR2 YFSETQ. The V and J ends lost 3 bases and 11 bases respectively, with 12 bases between them. The CDR3 here is CASSYRAREYF. In nucleotides, the CDR3 is TGCGCCAGCAGCTATCGAGCTCGAGAGTACTTC. Full variable domain (missing parts from reference TRBV5-1 and TRBJ2-7): KAGVTQTPRYLIKTRGQQVTLSCSPISGHRSVSWYQQTPGQGLQFLFEYFSETQRNKGNFPGRFSGRQFSNSRSEMNVSTLELGDSALYLCASSYRAREYFGPGTRLTVT.

The chain couples TRBV6-1 to TRBJ2-7, with 9 positions matching TRBD2. With V trimmed by 3 bases and J by 1 base, 7 bases remained unmatched. The germline V gene has CDR1 MNHNS and CDR2 SASEGT. The CDR3 runs 16 residues. The chain's CDR3 is CASSEIRTSASYEQYF. CDR3 bases: TGTGCCAGCAGTGAGATTAGGACTAGCGCTTCCTACGAGCAGTACTTC.

The chain is built from TRBV7-6 and TRBJ2-2, with TRBD1 matching 7 bases. This CDR3 is 13 amino acids long. Germline CDR1 SGHVS, CDR2 FNYEAQ. The V gene end was trimmed by 5 bases and the J gene end by 7 bases; junction bases not matched to a gene: 4. The CDR3 DNA reads as TGTGCCAGCAGCCTGCAGGGGGACGGGGAGCTGTTTTTT. This gives the protein CASSLQGDGELFF.

V is TRBV7-6 and J is TRBJ2-1; possibly TRBD1 for D (5 bases). V lost 5 bases and J lost 8, with 13 bases in between. In germline, CDR1 is SGHVS, CDR2 FNYEAQ. The length of the CDR3 is 13 residues. The CDR3 DNA reads TGTGCCAGCAGCCCGATTTTAGGGGATGAGCAGTTCTTC. Its protein product is CASSPILGDEQFF.

This clone came up a few times. The gene calls are TRBV2 and TRBJ2-7; D not certain. CDR1 is SNHLY and CDR2 is FYNNEI in the germline V gene. The CDR3 runs to 12 residues. With 4 bases removed from V and 6 bases from J, the gap between germline ends came to 10 bases. The CDR3 nucleotides are TGTGCCAGCAGTGGTATGGGTGGCGAGCAGTACTTC. Translated: CASSGMGGEQYF.

This clone was recorded a few times. This chain links TRBV7-9 with TRBJ2-5, with D possibly TRBD2 on 6 matching bases. Trimming took off 4 bases at V and 0 bases at J, with 15 bases between the two ends. Germline V lookup: CDR1 SEHNR, CDR2 FQNEAQ (reference sequence). The CDR3 length is 16 residues. In DNA, the CDR3 is TGTGCCAGCAGCTCCTGGGGCCGACTAGACCAAGAGACCCAGTACTTC. Protein sequence: CASSSWGRLDQETQYF.

V is TRBV7-2 and J is TRBJ2-5, with 8 bases that match TRBD2. Per the germline V gene, CDR1 is SGHTA and CDR2 is FQGNSA. V lost 3 bases to trimming and J lost 5 bases; unmatched junction nucleotides: 8. The CDR3 totals 15 residues. CDR3 sequence reads: CASSFGGRIGETQYF. The CDR3 nucleotides read TGTGCCAGCAGCTTCGGCGGGAGGATAGGGGAGACCCAGTACTTC.

The chain links TRBV6-5 to TRBJ2-5; no clear D gene. The V end was cut by 6 bases, the J end by 6 bases, with 14 bases between. CDR1 is MNHEY and CDR2 is SVGAGI in the germline V gene. The CDR3 has 13 residues. This chain's CDR3 is CASSPSESQTQYF. The DNA of the CDR3 is TGTGCCAGCAGCCCTTCTGAGTCGCAGACCCAGTACTTC.

The rearrangement uses TRBV29-1 and TRBJ2-3, with unresolved D. Germline loops: CDR1 SQVTM, CDR2 ANQGSEA. Between the trimmed V and J ends, which lost 2 bases and 4 bases, there was a span of 7 bases. This CDR3 has 12 amino acids. CDR3 sequence: CSVEKGPDTQYF. DNA for the CDR3: TGCAGCGTTGAAAAAGGGCCAGATACGCAGTATTTT.

The V and J genes are TRBV29-1 and TRBJ1-1; TRBD1 is a possible D gene (5 bases). This CDR3 has 13 residues. Trimming cost V 1 base and J 7 bases, with 13 bases left between them. Germline values: CDR1 SQVTM, CDR2 ANQGSEA. The DNA for the CDR3 is TGCAGCGTTGAAGTGGTGACTAGGGGTGAAGCTTTCTTT. As protein: CSVEVVTRGEAFF.

This clone was detected a few times. The chain joins TRBV4-2 to TRBJ2-1; 7 nucleotides align to TRBD2. Losses at the gene ends were 1 base for V and 4 bases for J; bases not matched to a gene: 7. Germline-derived CDR1 and CDR2 are LGHNA and YNFKEQ. This CDR3 is built from 16 residues. The CDR3 sequence is CASSQAPQGGYNEQFF. The CDR3 DNA sequence: TGTGCCAGCAGCCAAGCTCCCCAGGGAGGGTACAATGAGCAGTTCTTC.

The sample holds a few counts of this clone. Additional DNA sequences in this sample encode the identical CDR3. This sequence joins TRBV6-6 and TRBJ2-1, with D hard to call. Germline V gene data show CDR1 as MNHNY and CDR2 as SVGAGI (reference sequence). V lost 0 bases and J lost 7, with 4 bases in between. The CDR3 length is 12 residues. The CDR3 region has the DNA TGTGCCAGCAGTTACTCGGGGAATGAGCAGTTCTTC. Translating it yields CASSYSGNEQFF.

The chain joins TRBV9 to TRBJ2-1; 11 bases are shared with TRBD2. Germline CDR1 is SGDLS and CDR2 is YYNGEE. There are 18 residues in the CDR3. J gave up 5 bases and V 0 bases, and 10 bases lay outside the gene matches. The CDR3 region has the DNA TGTGCCAGCAGCGTAGTGTTCGGGACTAGCGGCGAACACAATGAGCAGTTCTTC. As protein: CASSVVFGTSGEHNEQFF.

There are a few counts of this clone. The chain joins TRBV11-2 to TRBJ2-7; TRBD1 matches 11 bases. J was trimmed by 3 bases and V by 4 bases; bases with no gene match: 5. In germline, CDR1 is SGHAT, CDR2 FQNNGV. The CDR3 covers 15 residues. The CDR3 sequence: CASSSGTGGYYEQYF. CDR3 bases: TGTGCCAGCAGCTCCGGGACAGGGGGATACTACGAGCAGTACTTC.

This clone was found a few times. The CDR3, as DNA: TGTGCCAGCAGTGAACAGGGGGGCATGAACACCGGGGAGCTGTTTTTT. Its translation is CASSEQGGMNTGELFF. This rearrangement joins TRBV2 to TRBJ2-2, with D tentatively TRBD1 (7 bases). CDR1 SNHLY and CDR2 FYNNEI come from the germline V gene. The V end lost 2 bases, the J end lost 1 base, and 11 bases lay between the germline ends. This CDR3 region has 16 residues. Supplemented by reference TRBV2 and TRBJ2-2, the full variable domain reads EPEVTQTPSHQVTQMGQEVILRCVPISNHLYFYWYRQILGQKVEFLVSFYNNEISEKSEIFDDQFSVERPDGSNFTLKIRSTKLEDSAMYFCASSEQGGMNTGELFFGEGSRLTVL.

The chain is built from TRBV4-1 and TRBJ2-5; possibly TRBD1 for D (5 bases). The ends were cut back, 0 bases at V and 6 bases at J, with 11 bases in the middle. CDR1 MGHRA and CDR2 YSYEKL come from the germline V gene. This CDR3 is built from 14 residues. The CDR3 spells CASSQDQGRKTQYF. CDR3 DNA sequence: TGCGCCAGCAGCCAAGACCAGGGTAGGAAGACCCAGTACTTC.

This clone has more than one count but fewer than ten. The genes are TRBV30 and TRBJ1-1; possible D gene TRBD1, 5 bases. Trimming removed 0 bases at V and 7 bases at J, with 12 bases between. The germline V gene encodes CDR1 GTSNPN and CDR2 SVGIG (reference sequence). CDR3 length equals 13 residues. The CDR3 sequence: CAWSVSRQLEAFF. CDR3 bases: TGTGCCTGGAGTGTTTCTCGACAGCTTGAAGCTTTCTTT.

This chain uses TRBV7-9 with TRBJ2-1; D is possibly TRBD1 (6 bases). The V and J ends lost 2 bases and 8 bases respectively, with 16 bases between them. The CDR3 is 15 residues long. Germline-derived CDR1 and CDR2 are SEHNR and FQNEAQ (reference sequence). CDR3 in amino acids: CASSLYRVDADEQFF. CDR3 sequence (DNA): TGTGCCAGCAGCTTATACAGGGTGGATGCAGATGAGCAGTTCTTC.

This clone was found many times. The chain links TRBV29-1 to TRBJ1-2; D call uncertain. The germline V gene has CDR1 SQVTM and CDR2 ANQGSEA. The CDR3 has 17 amino acids. The CDR3 here is CSSTPGGYYVWRGGYTF. CDR3 coding DNA: TGCAGTTCAACGCCAGGAGGGTATTACGTATGGCGTGGAGGCTACACCTTC.

This clone has only a few counts. The V call is TRBV10-3, the J call TRBJ2-5; TRBD2 is a possible D gene (5 bases). The ends were cut back, 2 bases at V and 2 bases at J, with 6 bases in the middle. The CDR3 loop spans 13 amino acids. Germline V gives CDR1 ENHRY, CDR2 SYGVKD. CDR3: CAISERRQETQYF. As DNA, the CDR3 is TGTGCCATCAGTGAGAGGAGGCAAGAGACCCAGTACTTC.

The chain carries TRBV30 and TRBJ2-7; the D gene is possibly TRBD1 (6 bases). The germline gives CDR1 GTSNPN, CDR2 SVGIG (reference sequence). The CDR3 spans 13 residues. Trimming took 1 base from V and 3 from J, leaving 10 bases between them. The CDR3 DNA is TGTGCCTGGAGTGGAGCAGGGGTCTACGAGCAGTACTTC. Protein product: CAWSGAGVYEQYF.

This clone came up a few times. The V and J genes are TRBV7-9 and TRBJ2-5, with D unresolved. Per the germline V gene, CDR1 is SEHNR and CDR2 is FQNEAQ (reference sequence). The CDR3 contains 13 residues. Trimming left V 1 base short and J 5 bases short, with 8 bases between. The CDR3: CASSLGLFETQYF. CDR3 nucleotide sequence: TGTGCCAGCAGCTTAGGGCTATTCGAGACCCAGTACTTC.